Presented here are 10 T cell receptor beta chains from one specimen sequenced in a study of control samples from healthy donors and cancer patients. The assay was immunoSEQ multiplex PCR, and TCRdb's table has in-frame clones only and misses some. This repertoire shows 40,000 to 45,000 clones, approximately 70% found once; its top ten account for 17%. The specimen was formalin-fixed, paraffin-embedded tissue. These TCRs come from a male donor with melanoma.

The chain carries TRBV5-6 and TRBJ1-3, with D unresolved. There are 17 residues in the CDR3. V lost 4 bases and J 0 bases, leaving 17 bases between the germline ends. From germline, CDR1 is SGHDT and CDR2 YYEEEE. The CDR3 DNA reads TGTGCCAGCAGCCCCCTTCAGGCGCTGGCCTCTGGAAACACCATATATTTT. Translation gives CASSPLQALASGNTIYF.

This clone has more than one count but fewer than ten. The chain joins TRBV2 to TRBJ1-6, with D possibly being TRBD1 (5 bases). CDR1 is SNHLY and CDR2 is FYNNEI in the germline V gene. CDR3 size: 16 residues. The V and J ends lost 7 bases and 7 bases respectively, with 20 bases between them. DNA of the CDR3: TGTGCCAGCACCTACTTTGGGGCAGGGAGCAATTCACCCCTCCACTTT. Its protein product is CASTYFGAGSNSPLHF.

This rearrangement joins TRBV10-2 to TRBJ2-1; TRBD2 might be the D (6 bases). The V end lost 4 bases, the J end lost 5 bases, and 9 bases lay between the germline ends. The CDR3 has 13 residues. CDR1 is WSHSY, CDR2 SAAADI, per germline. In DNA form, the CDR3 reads TGCGCCAGCAGTGTAGGCGGGAACAATGAGCAGTTCTTC. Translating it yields CASSVGGNNEQFF.

CDR3 residues: CASSQERNPTYEQYF. The DNA for the CDR3 is TGTGCCAGCAGCCAAGAGAGGAATCCGACCTACGAGCAGTACTTC. This chain connects TRBV4-2 to TRBJ2-7; the D is unclear. CDR1 is LGHNA and CDR2 is YNFKEQ in the germline V gene. The ends were cut back, 0 bases at V and 2 bases at J, with 11 bases in the middle. This CDR3 comprises 15 residues.

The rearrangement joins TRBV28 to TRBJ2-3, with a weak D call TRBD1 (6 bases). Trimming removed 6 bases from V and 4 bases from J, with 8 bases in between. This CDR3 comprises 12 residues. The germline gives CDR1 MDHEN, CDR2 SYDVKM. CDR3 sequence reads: CASSTGSDTQYF. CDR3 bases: TGTGCCAGCAGCACAGGGTCAGATACGCAGTATTTT.

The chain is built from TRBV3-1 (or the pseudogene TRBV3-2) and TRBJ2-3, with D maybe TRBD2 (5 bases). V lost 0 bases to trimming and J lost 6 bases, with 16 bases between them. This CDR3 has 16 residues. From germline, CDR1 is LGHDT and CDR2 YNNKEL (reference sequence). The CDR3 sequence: CASSQDWLHRGDTQYF. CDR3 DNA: TGTGCCAGCAGCCAAGATTGGCTCCATCGCGGGGATACGCAGTATTTT.

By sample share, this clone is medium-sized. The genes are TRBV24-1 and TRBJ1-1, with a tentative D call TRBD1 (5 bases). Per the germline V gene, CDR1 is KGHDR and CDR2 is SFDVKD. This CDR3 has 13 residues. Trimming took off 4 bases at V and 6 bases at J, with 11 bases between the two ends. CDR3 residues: CATSDPGSPEAFF. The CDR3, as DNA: TGTGCCACCAGTGACCCAGGGTCCCCTGAAGCTTTCTTT.

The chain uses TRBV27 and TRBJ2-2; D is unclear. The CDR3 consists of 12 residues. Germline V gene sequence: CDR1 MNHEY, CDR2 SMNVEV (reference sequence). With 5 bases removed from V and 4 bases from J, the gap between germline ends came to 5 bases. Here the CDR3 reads CASSTLTGELFF. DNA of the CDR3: TGTGCCAGCAGTACGCTCACCGGGGAGCTGTTTTTT.

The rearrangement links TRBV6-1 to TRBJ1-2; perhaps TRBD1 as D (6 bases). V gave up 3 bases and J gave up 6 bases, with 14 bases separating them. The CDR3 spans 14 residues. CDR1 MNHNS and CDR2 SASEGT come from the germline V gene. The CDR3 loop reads CASSDWARGNGYTF. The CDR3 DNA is TGTGCCAGCAGTGATTGGGCCAGGGGTAATGGCTACACCTTC.

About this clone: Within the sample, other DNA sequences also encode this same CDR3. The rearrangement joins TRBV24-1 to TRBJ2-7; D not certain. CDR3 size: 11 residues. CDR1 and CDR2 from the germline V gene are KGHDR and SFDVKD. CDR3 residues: CATSIGYEQYF. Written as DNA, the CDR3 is TGTGCTACATCTATCGGGTACGAGCAGTACTTC.